This paragraph covers one TCR beta chain sequence. This entry belongs to a study of T cell changes during pregnancy in multiple sclerosis. Trimming left V 9 bases short and J 0 bases short, with 9 bases between. The CDR3 extends over 13 amino acids. Germline CDR1 reads KGHSH; CDR2 reads LQKENI. The data were produced by immunoSEQ multiplex PCR, yet TCRdb's version contains in-frame clones alone and is incomplete. The sample carries around 62,000 clones, about nine tenths recorded once. The receptor's source is a female donor in good health, enrolled as a control in a pregnancy study. This chain joins TRBV18 and TRBJ1-3; D remains unclear. The material sequenced was peripheral blood, taken in the second trimester of pregnancy. CDR3 in amino acids: CASTQSSGNTIYF. In DNA form, the CDR3 reads TGTGCCAGTACACAGTCCTCTGGAAACACCATATATTTT.